This TCR beta chain was recorded in a study of blood T cell repertoires in COVID-19. On the study more broadly: COVID-19 samples collected from the United States, Italy and Spain covered acute and convalescent phases.

Original data processing: Amplified reference gene primers provided the basis for estimating nucleated cell counts. Data came from immunoSEQ multiplex PCR; TCRdb stores just in-frame clones and leaves some out. For V, J and clone size, that table is used; D and trimming come from the DNA. The repertoire includes about 35,000 clones, 75% to 90% of them detected once, and over 35% sits in the top ten. The receptor's source is a man aged 55 to 70 with active or convalescent COVID-19. The sequenced sample was peripheral blood.

The chain's CDR3 is CASSSRQGAVNQETQYF. Written as DNA, the CDR3 is TGTGCCAGCAGTTCCCGACAGGGGGCGGTCAATCAAGAGACCCAGTACTTC. The chain has TRBV27 and TRBJ2-5; 10 bases fit TRBD1. This CDR3 region has 17 residues. The ends lost 4 bases at V and 2 bases at J; junction bases unmatched: 10. Germline CDR1 MNHEY, CDR2 SMNVEV (reference sequence).